The 15 T cell receptor beta chains below come from one sample, sequenced in a study of T-cell memory formation after mild COVID-19. TCRdb re-derived calls from the 5' RACE reads in MiXCR, one entry per CDR3 protein. The sample records 200,000 or so distinct CDR3 sequences, roughly 10% being singletons. Material: PBMCs or a T cell subset sorted from them (not recorded which). These receptors all come from a man in his late teens or twenties who had mild COVID-19 (a few samples of this study predate the infection). Cell type and time point are not known.

V is TRBV2 and J is TRBJ2-1, with D perhaps matching TRBD1 or TRBD2 (5 bases each). Germline lookup yields CDR1 SNHLY and CDR2 FYNNEI. The CDR3 has 13 amino acids. V was trimmed by 5 bases and J by 10 bases, leaving 15 bases between them. The CDR3 loop is CASSRDGVKEQFF. The CDR3 nucleotides are TGTGCCAGCAGTAGGGACGGAGTAAAAGAGCAGTTCTTC. The complete variable domain, with remaining parts taken from reference TRBV2 and TRBJ2-1, reads EPEVTQTPSHQVTQMGQEVILRCVPISNHLYFYWYRQILGQKVEFLVSFYNNEISEKSEIFDDQFSVERPDGSNFTLKIRSTKLEDSAMYFCASSRDGVKEQFFGPGTRLTVL.

This clonotype has ten or more counts. This chain links TRBV5-1 with TRBJ2-1; 9 bases match TRBD1. Looked up from germline, CDR1 is SGHRS and CDR2 is YFSETQ. With V trimmed by 4 bases and J by 6 bases, 2 bases remained unmatched. The CDR3 contains 13 residues. This CDR3 is CASSPGQGNEQFF. The CDR3 DNA reads TGCGCCAGCAGCCCGGGACAGGGCAATGAGCAGTTCTTC.

This clonotype was seen more than once but under ten times. The V call is TRBV7-9, the J call TRBJ2-7; the match to TRBD2 covers 12 bases. The CDR3 is made up of 17 amino acids. From germline, CDR1 is SEHNR and CDR2 FQNEAQ (reference sequence). J gave up 1 base and V 3 bases, and 7 bases lay outside the gene matches. The CDR3 reads CASSFGTGLAGSYEQYV. As DNA, the CDR3 is TGTGCCAGCAGCTTCGGGACAGGACTAGCGGGATCCTACGAGCAGTACGTC.

The sample holds a few counts of this clonotype. V gene TRBV12-3 or TRBV12-4 combines with J gene TRBJ2-4, with D maybe TRBD2 (6 bases). Trimming pared 8 bases from V and 9 bases from J, leaving 14 bases between. CDR3 size: 12 residues. CDR3 sequence: CASWAEGGIQYF. The DNA for the CDR3 is TGTGCCAGCTGGGCGGAGGGAGGCATTCAGTACTTC.

This clonotype was counted between two and nine times. Sequence at one end of the junction differs from germline and may be a read error. CDR3 protein: CASSQETARNAGELFF. CDR3 nucleotide sequence: TGCGCCAGCAGCCAAGAGACTGCCAGGAACGCCGGGGAGCTGTTTTTT. This chain links TRBV4-1 with TRBJ2-2; no clear D gene. The CDR3 covers 16 residues. Germline assignment: CDR1 MGHRA and CDR2 YSYEKL.

This clonotype occurred many times. The chain joins TRBV7-3 to TRBJ2-1; no clear D. The germline CDR1 and CDR2 sequences are SGHTA and FQGTGA. The CDR3 has 14 residues. V lost 3 bases to trimming and J lost 6 bases, with 12 bases between them. CDR3 in DNA: TGTGCCAGCAGCTTCGGACGTAACGTCAATGAGCAGTTCTTC. This codes for CASSFGRNVNEQFF.

In its sample, this clonotype was seen many times. This rearrangement joins TRBV28 to TRBJ2-5; D possibly corresponds to TRBD2 (5 bases). V was pared by 4 bases and J by 5 bases, with 11 bases between. CDR3 length equals 13 residues. The germline gives CDR1 MDHEN, CDR2 SYDVKM. The CDR3 DNA sequence: TGTGCCAGCAGTTCCGGGGTCTATGAGACCCAGTACTTC. This gives the protein CASSSGVYETQYF.

There are a few counts of this clonotype. The V call is TRBV2, the J call TRBJ1-4; D is undetermined. The CDR3 runs to 13 residues. V was pared by 10 bases and J by 7 bases, with 16 bases between. Per germline, CDR1 SNHLY and CDR2 FYNNEI. CDR3 DNA: TGTGCCAAGCAGCAAGGGAGAGGTGAAAAACTGTTTTTT. It codes for CAKQQGRGEKLFF.

This clonotype was counted between two and nine times. The V and J genes are TRBV19 and TRBJ1-4; D call uncertain. This CDR3 has 15 residues. Germline V lookup: CDR1 LNHDA, CDR2 SQIVND (reference sequence). Between the trimmed V and J ends, which lost 5 bases and 2 bases, there was a span of 12 bases. The CDR3 region is CASSVGLATNEKLFF. The CDR3 nucleotides read TGTGCCAGTAGTGTGGGTCTTGCGACTAATGAAAAACTGTTTTTT.

This clonotype was seen a few times. CDR3 sequence: CSAVRTGNYGYTF. The CDR3 DNA reads TGCAGTGCTGTACGGACGGGAAACTATGGCTACACCTTC. The chain recombines TRBV20-1 with TRBJ1-2; D ambiguous. Germline CDR1 reads DFQATT; CDR2 reads SNEGSKA (reference sequence). Trimming stripped 5 bases from V and 2 bases from J, with 12 bases between. The CDR3 sequence is 13 residues long.

This clonotype was recorded at least ten times. The rearrangement joins TRBV7-2 to TRBJ2-5; D gene uncertain. CDR1 and CDR2 from the germline V gene are SGHTA and FQGNSA. The V and J ends lost 3 bases and 5 bases respectively, with 10 bases between them. The CDR3 totals 13 residues. The CDR3, as DNA: TGTGCCAGCAGCTTCGTCGGCTTGGAGACCCAGTACTTC. Translation: CASSFVGLETQYF.

The chain couples TRBV5-1 to TRBJ2-5; D not resolved. This CDR3 comprises 13 residues. Germline V gene data show CDR1 as SGHRS and CDR2 as YFSETQ. Trimming removed 3 bases at V and 0 bases at J, with 6 bases between. The CDR3 DNA sequence: TGCGCCAGCAGCTCCCGGTACCAAGAGACCCAGTACTTC. Translating it yields CASSSRYQETQYF.

This clonotype has a handful of counts. The J gene is TRBJ2-3, the V gene TRBV7-6; maybe TRBD2 (7 bases). Trimming took off 10 bases at V and 2 bases at J, with 10 bases between the two ends. The CDR3 has 12 amino acids. Germline V gives CDR1 SGHVS, CDR2 FNYEAQ. Here the CDR3 DNA reads TGTGCCATAGGGGGGGCCACAGATACGCAGTATTTT. Encoded protein: CAIGGATDTQYF.

This clonotype has only a few counts. The chain combines TRBV11-2 with TRBJ1-6; 8 bases match TRBD1. The germline gives CDR1 SGHAT, CDR2 FQNNGV. The CDR3 contains 15 residues. J lost 10 bases, V lost 1 base, and 6 bases had no gene match. The CDR3 DNA reads TGTGCCAGCAGCTTAGCCCACAGGGGGTTCTCACCCCTCCACTTT. Amino acids: CASSLAHRGFSPLHF.

This clonotype turned up a few times. V usage is TRBV10-2 and J usage is TRBJ1-4; D is undetermined. Between the trimmed V and J ends, which lost 3 bases and 5 bases, there was a span of 10 bases. The CDR3 has 14 amino acids. Germline lookup yields CDR1 WSHSY and CDR2 SAAADI. CDR3 in amino acids: CASSESHGNEKLFF. The CDR3 DNA is TGCGCCAGCAGTGAAAGTCATGGGAATGAAAAACTGTTTTTT.